This entry lists 30 T cell receptor beta chains sequenced from one sample in a study of T cell clonality in common variable immunodeficiency. Profiling relied on immunoSEQ multiplex PCR, and the TCRdb table lists in-frame clones only, not all of them. Recorded here are 30,000 to 40,000 clones, none singletons. The sequencing input was peripheral blood mononuclear cells. The receptors shown here come from a person aged 18-69 years in good health.

In its sample, this clone was seen many times. The read terminates 3 residues ahead of where the CDR3 ends, so the germline J gene completes it. This chain links TRBV7-9 with TRBJ1-2; D is perhaps TRBD1 (5 bases). Germline loops: CDR1 SEHNR, CDR2 FQNEAQ (reference sequence). The CDR3 covers 14 residues. Trimming took off 5 bases at V and 4 bases at J, with 14 bases between the two ends. The CDR3 DNA, read in part, is TGTGCCAGCAGCCACGGGCAGGGCCCCTATGGC. Translation: CASSHGQGPYG. From start to end, the CDR3 is CASSHGQGPYGYTF.

This clone was observed many times. The missing CDR3 end, 3 residues past where the read stops, is filled in from the germline J gene. This chain uses TRBV6-2 or TRBV6-3 with TRBJ2-6; 7 nucleotides match TRBD1. The CDR3 consists of 15 residues. With V trimmed by 6 bases and J by 1 base, 3 bases remained unmatched. Germline V lookup: CDR1 MNHEY, CDR2 SVGEGT. Here the CDR3 reads CASSPGGSGANVLTF. CDR3 DNA, as far as it was read: TGTGCCAGCAGCCCAGGGGGATCTGGGGCCAACGTC.

This clone was recorded at least ten times. Coverage ceases 3 residues before the CDR3 finishes, and the germline J gene fills in the end. This chain links TRBV6-2 or TRBV6-3 with TRBJ2-5; a weak D match, TRBD2 (5 bases). Trimming pared 3 bases from V and 2 bases from J, leaving 13 bases between. The CDR3 contains 15 residues. Looked up from germline, CDR1 is MNHEY and CDR2 is SVGEGT. The CDR3 bases that were read are TGTGCCAGCAGTTATGGTTGGCTAGCTCAAGAGACC. Translated: CASSYGWLAQET. The CDR3 in full is CASSYGWLAQETQYF.

This clone has at least ten counts. Sequencing ends 3 residues short of the CDR3 end; the germline J gene provides the rest. V gene TRBV6-1 combines with J gene TRBJ1-5, with D unresolved. The germline V gene encodes CDR1 MNHNS and CDR2 SASEGT. The CDR3 is made up of 11 amino acids. The CDR3 bases that were read are TGTGCCAGCAGTGGAAGGGTACCC. Its translation is CASSGRVP. The full CDR3 reads CASSGRVPQHF.

This clone was seen repeatedly, ten times or more. The covered CDR3 bases are TGTGCCAGCAGTGAATCCTACAGTATATCGTATGGC. Protein sequence: CASSESYSISYG. Given in full, the CDR3 is CASSESYSISYGYTF. The chain joins TRBV12-3 or TRBV12-4 to TRBJ1-2; D is ambiguous. The missing CDR3 end, 3 residues past where the read stops, is filled in from the germline J gene. This CDR3 comprises 15 residues. Trimming stripped 5 bases from V and 5 bases from J, with 18 bases between.

This clone came up many times. The DNA ends 3 residues before the CDR3 does, and the rest of the CDR3 is filled in from the germline J gene. This sequence joins TRBV7-9 and TRBJ1-5; 7 nucleotides match TRBD1. The CDR3 contains 14 residues. CDR1 and CDR2 from the germline V gene are SEHNR and FQNEAQ (reference sequence). V was pared by 5 bases and J by 7 bases, with 8 bases of the junction left unmatched. CDR3 DNA (partial): TGTGCCAGCAGCAGACAGGGAAAGGGCCAGCCC. Protein sequence: CASSRQGKGQP. The entire CDR3 is CASSRQGKGQPQHF.

This clone was observed many times. The read comes to an end 3 residues before the CDR3 does, leaving the germline J gene to fill in the end. The chain carries TRBV5-1 and TRBJ2-3; the match to TRBD2 covers 7 bases. This CDR3 is built from 14 residues. V shed 2 bases and J 4 bases; nucleotides not matched to a gene: 4. Germline V CDR1 and CDR2: SGHRS, YFSETQ. The CDR3 here is CASSLAGRADTQYF. The sequenced part of the CDR3 DNA is TGCGCCAGCAGCTTAGCGGGGCGGGCAGATACG.

Many counts were recorded for this clone. The CDR3 here is CASSEVGQAYEQYF. CDR3 DNA, as far as it was read: TGTGCCAGCAGTGAAGTGGGACAGGCCTACGAG. The genes are TRBV2 and TRBJ2-7, with 8 bases matching TRBD1. The read finishes 3 residues shy of the CDR3 end, and the germline J gene is used to complete it. This CDR3 has 14 residues. The V gene end was trimmed by 1 base and the J gene end by 2 bases; junction bases not matched to a gene: 1. CDR1 is SNHLY and CDR2 is FYNNEI in the germline V gene.

This clone was recorded at least ten times. The read finishes 3 residues shy of the CDR3 end, and the germline J gene is used to complete it. V and J are TRBV6-2 or TRBV6-3 and TRBJ2-7; 12 bases match TRBD1. Germline assignment: CDR1 MNHEY and CDR2 SVGEGT. The CDR3 contains 17 residues. The V segment lost 1 base and the J segment 5 bases; nucleotides outside the gene matches: 9. CDR3: CASSYFLPGQGANEQYF. CDR3 DNA (partial): TGTGCCAGCAGTTACTTCTTACCGGGACAGGGGGCTAACGAG.

As concerns this clone: The read ends 3 residues shy of where the CDR3 ends; the end is completed using the germline J gene. J is TRBJ1-2 and V is TRBV19; 7 bases line up with TRBD1. CDR3 size: 14 residues. Germline values: CDR1 LNHDA, CDR2 SQIVND (reference sequence). The V segment lost 4 bases and the J segment 6 bases; nucleotides outside the gene matches: 8. CDR3 DNA (partial): TGTGCCAGTAGTACGTCGAGGGGGCTAGATGGC. Protein product: CASSTSRGLDG. The full CDR3 reads CASSTSRGLDGYTF.

This clone was picked up many times. The CDR3 reads CASSLWPGGDTGELFF. CDR3 DNA (partial): TGTGCCAGCAGCTTATGGCCAGGAGGCGACACCGGGGAG. This chain connects TRBV7-6 to TRBJ2-2; D perhaps matches TRBD2 (5 bases). The read comes to an end 3 residues before the CDR3 does, leaving the germline J gene to fill in the end. This CDR3 has 16 residues. Between the trimmed V and J ends, which lost 2 bases and 3 bases, there was a span of 13 bases. Germline V lookup: CDR1 SGHVS, CDR2 FNYEAQ.

There are many counts of this clone. The read ends 3 residues shy of where the CDR3 ends; the end is completed using the germline J gene. This rearrangement joins TRBV2 to TRBJ2-2; D is unresolved. Germline V gives CDR1 SNHLY, CDR2 FYNNEI. V was trimmed by 6 bases and J by 5 bases, leaving 10 bases between them. The CDR3 spans 13 residues. The covered CDR3 bases are TGTGCCAGCAGCCCGACGCGGACCGGGGAG. Translating gives CASSPTRTGE. The entire CDR3 sequence reads CASSPTRTGELFF.

With regard to this clone: The read halts 3 residues ahead of the CDR3 end, with the missing end drawn from the germline J gene. J is TRBJ1-2 and V is TRBV30; TRBD1 might be the D (5 bases). The CDR3 totals 15 residues. Germline V gives CDR1 GTSNPN, CDR2 SVGIG (reference sequence). CDR3 bases read: TGTGCCTGGAGTGATATTCAGGCCGAGGGGTACGAC. Residues: CAWSDIQAEGYD. Given in full, the CDR3 is CAWSDIQAEGYDYTF.

This clone was recorded at least ten times. From the germline J gene comes the end of the CDR3, since the read stops 3 residues before it. This chain uses TRBV18 with TRBJ1-1; D is ambiguous. Germline CDR1 is KGHSH and CDR2 is LQKENI. The CDR3 is 17 residues long. V was trimmed by 2 bases and J by 3 bases, leaving 19 bases between them. The sequenced CDR3 bases are TGTGCCAGCTCACCATCTCGAGGGAGGGCAGCGGACACTGAA. Amino acids: CASSPSRGRAADTE. The whole CDR3 protein reads CASSPSRGRAADTEAFF.

This clone was found many times. Coverage ceases 3 residues before the CDR3 finishes, and the germline J gene fills in the end. The chain has TRBV7-3 and TRBJ2-3; perhaps TRBD1 as D (5 bases). The CDR3 length is 14 residues. Germline loops: CDR1 SGHTA, CDR2 FQGTGA. V was cut by 2 bases and J by 4 bases, with 10 bases left in between. The CDR3 bases that were read are TGTGCCAGCAGCTTAGGGGCAGGAGCAGATACG. This gives the protein CASSLGAGADT. In full, the CDR3 is CASSLGAGADTQYF.

The table lists this clone with many counts. One junction end disagrees with the germline gene, perhaps due to a read error. The read gets to within 3 residues of the CDR3 end, and the germline J gene fills in the rest. V and J are TRBV4-2 and TRBJ1-1, with 8 bases identical to TRBD1. Germline-derived CDR1 and CDR2 are LGHNA and YNFKEQ. The CDR3 contains 15 residues. The CDR3 loop reads CASSPVGQANTEAFF. The sequenced CDR3 bases are TGCGCCAGCAGCCCCGTGGGACAGGCAAACACTGAA.

In this sample, this clone turned up many times. The read falls 3 residues short of the CDR3 end, and the missing part is taken from the germline J gene. This chain links TRBV20-1 with TRBJ2-7; 8 bases are a match to TRBD1. The V gene end was trimmed by 2 bases and the J gene end by 3 bases; junction bases not matched to a gene: 3. In germline, CDR1 is DFQATT, CDR2 SNEGSKA (reference sequence). This CDR3 region has 13 residues. This chain's CDR3 is CSARSGTGYEQYF. Partial CDR3 DNA: TGCAGTGCTAGAAGTGGGACAGGCTACGAG.

This clone was counted many times. The read falls 3 residues short of the CDR3 end, and the missing part is taken from the germline J gene. This chain links TRBV27 with TRBJ2-3; 7 positions agree with TRBD1. The CDR3 extends over 14 amino acids. Germline CDR1 and CDR2: MNHEY and SMNVEV (reference sequence). V lost 8 bases to trimming and J lost 2 bases; unmatched junction nucleotides: 7. The part of the CDR3 DNA that was read is TGTGCCAGCGCGACAGGGACCCTCACAGATACG. Its protein is CASATGTLTDT. The whole CDR3 region reads CASATGTLTDTQYF.

This clone showed up many times. Read data end 3 residues before the CDR3 end; the end is taken from the germline J gene. The gene calls are TRBV10-3 and TRBJ1-1, with TRBD1 identical over 9 bases. Germline V lookup: CDR1 ENHRY, CDR2 SYGVKD. The CDR3 loop spans 15 amino acids. V lost 6 bases, J lost 0 bases, and 5 bases stayed unmatched. The CDR3 is CAISPGQGLNTEAFF. CDR3 bases read: TGTGCCATCAGCCCGGGACAGGGCTTGAACACTGAA.

This clone was recorded at least ten times. The CDR3 here is CASRTLTFGGTEAFF. The sequenced CDR3 bases are TGTGCCAGCAGGACCTTAACGTTTGGGGGGACTGAA. This chain connects TRBV28 to TRBJ1-1, with D possibly TRBD1 on 5 matching bases. Coverage ceases 3 residues before the CDR3 finishes, and the germline J gene fills in the end. Trimming removed 6 bases at V and 5 bases at J, with 19 bases between. Germline V lookup: CDR1 MDHEN, CDR2 SYDVKM. The CDR3 covers 15 residues. The variable domain in full, with the rest retrieved from reference TRBV28 and TRBJ1-1, is DVKVTQSSRYLVKRTGEKVFLECVQDMDHENMFWYRQDPGLGLRLIYFSYDVKMKEKGDIPEGYSVSREKKERFSLILESASTNQTSMYLCASRTLTFGGTEAFFGQGTRLTVV.

This clone was seen ten or more times. CDR3 DNA, as far as it was read: TGTGCCAGCAGCTTATTGCCCGGGGACTACAATGAG. Translated, it gives CASSLLPGDYNE. The entire CDR3 protein is CASSLLPGDYNEQFF. This chain joins TRBV7-2 and TRBJ2-1, with D possibly matching TRBD2 (5 bases). The read ends 3 residues before the CDR3 terminus; that terminus is restored from the germline J gene. Trimming shortened V by 2 bases and J by 3 bases, and 11 bases separated the two germline ends. The CDR3 length is 15 residues. From germline, CDR1 is SGHTA and CDR2 FQGNSA.

This clone was observed many times. The CDR3 extends 3 residues past the end of the read, so its final part is completed from the germline J gene. The J gene is TRBJ2-7, the V gene TRBV10-3; TRBD1 matches at 10 bases. V was pared by 2 bases and J by 4 bases, with 8 bases of the junction left unmatched. This CDR3 has 16 amino acids. Germline V CDR1 and CDR2: ENHRY, SYGVKD. The sequenced CDR3 bases are TGTGCCATCAGTGAGCCAAGGACAGGGGGATCGTACGAG. The encoded protein is CAISEPRTGGSYE. The whole CDR3 sequence reads CAISEPRTGGSYEQYF.

This clone was detected ten times or more. The observed sequence ends 3 residues before the CDR3 terminus, with the missing tail filled in from the germline J gene. The chain links TRBV10-3 to TRBJ1-2; D is unclear. Germline CDR1 is ENHRY and CDR2 is SYGVKD. The CDR3 is 11 amino acids. CDR3 sequence reads: CAISDFSGYTF. CDR3 bases read: TGTGCCATCAGTGATTTCTCCGGC.

This clone was detected many times. The read ends 3 residues shy of where the CDR3 ends; the end is completed using the germline J gene. The chain links TRBV30 to TRBJ2-1; the match to TRBD2 covers 11 bases. V gave up 2 bases and J gave up 3 bases; unmatched junction bases: 6. The germline CDR1 and CDR2 sequences are GTSNPN and SVGIG (reference sequence). The CDR3 is made up of 16 amino acids. The CDR3: CAWSPLAGGFYNEQFF. Incomplete CDR3 DNA: TGTGCCTGGAGTCCCCTAGCGGGGGGATTCTACAATGAG.

This clone has at least ten counts. The read falls 3 residues short of the CDR3 end, and the missing part is taken from the germline J gene. The chain couples TRBV19 to TRBJ2-1, with 9 bases that match TRBD1. Germline V gives CDR1 LNHDA, CDR2 SQIVND (reference sequence). Trimming removed 11 bases from V and 4 bases from J; junction bases left unmatched: 3. This CDR3 contains 12 residues. The covered CDR3 bases are TGTGCCGGGGGGACAGGGTACAATGAG. Amino acids: CAGGTGYNE. The full CDR3 sequence reads CAGGTGYNEQFF.

This clone was recorded many times. Read data end 3 residues before the CDR3 end; the end is taken from the germline J gene. The chain recombines TRBV30 with TRBJ1-1, with 7 positions matching TRBD1. There are 11 residues in the CDR3. Losses at the gene ends were 5 bases for V and 5 bases for J; bases not matched to a gene: 2. Looked up from germline, CDR1 is GTSNPN and CDR2 is SVGIG (reference sequence). CDR3 region: CAWAGGTEAFF. CDR3 DNA, as far as it was read: TGTGCCTGGGCAGGGGGGACTGAA. Looking up the rest from reference TRBV30 and TRBJ1-1 gives the full variable domain: SQTIHQWPATLVQPVGSPLSLECTVEGTSNPNLYWYRQAAGRGLQLLFYSVGIGQISSEVPQNLSASRPQDRQFILSSKKLLLSDSGFYLCAWAGGTEAFFGQGTRLTVV.

This clone has ten or more counts. The read ends 3 residues early relative to the CDR3; the germline J gene fills the gap. The chain combines TRBV4-1 with TRBJ1-1; perhaps TRBD1 as D (5 bases). From germline, CDR1 is MGHRA and CDR2 YSYEKL. V shed 5 bases and J shed 2 bases, with 18 bases lying between them. The length of the CDR3 is 16 residues. The CDR3 loop is CASSALLWGGNTEAFF. The CDR3 bases that were read are TGCGCCAGCAGCGCGTTATTGTGGGGGGGAAACACTGAA.

This clone was seen repeatedly, ten times or more. The sequence runs out 3 residues before the end of the CDR3; the remainder is reconstructed from the germline J gene. The chain couples TRBV18 to TRBJ1-4; 9 bases map to TRBD1. Looked up from germline, CDR1 is KGHSH and CDR2 is LQKENI. J was trimmed by 8 bases and V by 6 bases; bases with no gene match: 7. The CDR3 runs 14 residues. CDR3 region: CASSPGTGQEKLFF. The CDR3 DNA, read in part, is TGTGCCAGCTCCCCCGGGACAGGGCAGGAAAAA.

In this sample, this clone turned up many times. The missing CDR3 end, 3 residues past where the read stops, is filled in from the germline J gene. V usage is TRBV5-4 and J usage is TRBJ2-3; 10 bases are a match to TRBD2. The junction had 6 bases not matched to a gene; V was cut back by 4 bases and J by 7 bases. Germline assignment: CDR1 SGHNT and CDR2 YYREEE (reference sequence). The CDR3 loop spans 14 amino acids. The CDR3 DNA, read in part, is TGTGCCAGCAGCGAGAGCGGGGGGGGTAATACG. This encodes CASSESGGGNT. The whole CDR3 protein is CASSESGGGNTQYF.

In its sample, this clone was seen many times. The read finishes 3 residues shy of the CDR3 end, and the germline J gene is used to complete it. The chain combines TRBV19 with TRBJ2-1, with 8 bases identical to TRBD2. The V gene's germline CDR1 is LNHDA and CDR2 SQIVND (reference sequence). V trimming: 5 bases; J trimming: 6 bases; junction bases outside the gene matches: 9. This CDR3 spans 15 amino acids. CDR3 bases read: TGTGCCAGTAGTTCCGGACTAGCTTGGGTCAATGAG. Protein sequence: CASSSGLAWVNE. The complete CDR3 sequence is CASSSGLAWVNEQFF.